One sample yielded the 20 T cell receptor beta chains listed below, sequenced in a study of blood T cell repertoires in COVID-19 (TCRdb year 2020). Receptor libraries were prepared by the immunoSEQ multiplex PCR assay. TCRdb carries this immuneACCESS record with in-frame sequences only. Its versions omit some clonotypes, under half of them owing to an unresolved V gene in the studies checked, with the rest unexplained. Here the sample has some 380,000 clones; roughly four fifths occur a single time. The ten largest clones take up around 1% of the sample. The specimen sequenced was peripheral blood. The source is a human donor with acute or convalescent COVID-19. The donor label of this sample is uncertain.

The chain uses TRBV11-2 and TRBJ1-4; TRBD1 agrees at 9 bases. The CDR3 is 14 residues long. CDR1 SGHAT and CDR2 FQNNGV come from the germline V gene. With V trimmed by 1 base and J by 11 bases, 5 bases remained unmatched. DNA of the CDR3: TGTGCCAGCAGCTTAGGCCCCACAGGGGGCAAACTGTTTTTT. Translation: CASSLGPTGGKLFF.

The chain employs TRBV29-1 and TRBJ2-2; D is perhaps TRBD2 (5 bases). Germline values: CDR1 SQVTM, CDR2 ANQGSEA. V lost 7 bases to trimming and J lost 1 base, with 10 bases between them. The CDR3 length is 13 residues. CDR3 in DNA: TGCAGCGCCGACGGACTGAACACCGGGGAGCTGTTTTTT. Translating gives CSADGLNTGELFF.

The chain combines TRBV5-1 with TRBJ2-1, with TRBD1 matching 7 bases. Germline CDR1 is SGHRS and CDR2 is YFSETQ. The CDR3 covers 14 residues. The V segment lost 3 bases and the J segment 4 bases; nucleotides outside the gene matches: 4. DNA for the CDR3: TGCGCCAGCAGCTCCCGACAGGGTTACAATGAGCAGTTCTTC. This codes for CASSSRQGYNEQFF. The variable domain in full, completed from reference TRBV5-1 and TRBJ2-1, reads KAGVTQTPRYLIKTRGQQVTLSCSPISGHRSVSWYQQTPGQGLQFLFEYFSETQRNKGNFPGRFSGRQFSNSRSEMNVSTLELGDSALYLCASSSRQGYNEQFFGPGTRLTVL.

The rearrangement uses TRBV5-5 and TRBJ2-7; TRBD1 matches 8 bases. Losses at the gene ends were 4 bases for V and 2 bases for J; bases not matched to a gene: 5. In germline, CDR1 is SGHKS, CDR2 YYEKEE (reference sequence). The CDR3 consists of 14 residues. CDR3 amino acids: CASSLVTGAYEQYF. The CDR3 DNA reads TGTGCCAGCAGCCTAGTGACAGGGGCCTACGAGCAGTACTTC.

The rearrangement links TRBV28 to TRBJ1-4; maybe TRBD1 (6 bases). Germline assignment: CDR1 MDHEN and CDR2 SYDVKM. The CDR3 is 15 residues long. V was cut by 2 bases and J by 6 bases, with 13 bases left in between. CDR3 amino acids: CASSLRGRGYEKLFF. The CDR3 DNA reads as TGTGCCAGCAGTTTAAGGGGCAGGGGATATGAAAAACTGTTTTTT.

J is TRBJ2-7 and V is TRBV10-2; 12 nucleotides align to TRBD2. The trim removed 9 bases at V and 6 bases at J, leaving 9 bases unmatched. The CDR3 is made up of 14 amino acids. CDR1 is WSHSY and CDR2 is SAAADI in the germline V gene. Written as DNA, the CDR3 is TGCGCCAGTAGGACTAGCGGGGAGGGTGGCGAGCAGTACTTC. It encodes CASRTSGEGGEQYF.

This chain connects TRBV19 to TRBJ1-2; no clear D gene. Deletions cut 7 bases from V and 6 bases from J, with 9 bases between. The CDR3 totals 11 residues. In germline, CDR1 is LNHDA, CDR2 SQIVND (reference sequence). The CDR3: CASKIGDGYTF. CDR3 DNA sequence: TGTGCCAGTAAGATCGGGGATGGCTACACCTTC.

CDR3 sequence (DNA): TGTGCCAGCAGCTCCAAATCTAGCGGGTGGAATTTACGGCGCGAGACCCAGTACTTC. Protein: CASSSKSSGWNLRRETQYF. The genes are TRBV3-1 (or the pseudogene TRBV3-2) and TRBJ2-5; TRBD2 agrees at 8 bases. Germline V gene data show CDR1 as LGHDT and CDR2 as YNNKEL (reference sequence). After removal of 5 bases from V and 5 bases from J, the junction contained 22 bases not matched to a gene. CDR3 size: 19 residues.

The gene calls are TRBV11-2 and TRBJ1-3; no definite D call. The length of the CDR3 is 15 residues. The germline gives CDR1 SGHAT, CDR2 FQNNGV. Trimming took 3 bases from V and 0 from J, leaving 9 bases between them. CDR3 bases: TGTGCCAGCAGCTTGCAGAAAATCTCTGGAAACACCATATATTTT. It is translated as CASSLQKISGNTIYF.

In regard to this clone: This sample includes further DNA sequences coding for the same CDR3. The V call is TRBV30, the J call TRBJ1-1; D call uncertain. CDR1 is GTSNPN and CDR2 is SVGIG in the germline V gene (reference sequence). The CDR3 runs to 13 residues. V was cut by 5 bases and J by 0 bases, with 10 bases left in between. CDR3 amino acids: CAWSRGLNTEAFF. DNA for the CDR3: TGTGCCTGGTCTAGAGGGTTGAACACTGAAGCTTTCTTT.

The gene calls are TRBV19 and TRBJ1-2; tentative D call: TRBD1 (6 bases). Deletions cut 9 bases from V and 1 base from J, with 15 bases between. The CDR3 runs to 14 residues. Germline assignment: CDR1 LNHDA and CDR2 SQIVND (reference sequence). Written as DNA, the CDR3 is TGTGCCAGCTGGACAGCCCTCAATAACTATGGCTACACCTTC. Its translation: CASWTALNNYGYTF.

The gene calls are TRBV7-9 and TRBJ2-5, with 9 bases lining up with TRBD1. The V gene end was trimmed by 5 bases and the J gene end by 1 base; junction bases not matched to a gene: 5. Germline CDR1 and CDR2: SEHNR and FQNEAQ (reference sequence). The CDR3 is 15 amino acids. CDR3 sequence reads: CASSPLGQGQETQYF. For the CDR3, the DNA is TGTGCCAGCAGCCCCCTGGGACAGGGCCAAGAGACCCAGTACTTC. Full variable domain (remainder filled in from reference TRBV7-9 and TRBJ2-5): DTGVSQNPRHKITKRGQNVTFRCDPISEHNRLYWYRQTLGQGPEFLTYFQNEAQLEKSRLLSDRFSAERPKGSFSTLEIQRTEQGDSAMYLCASSPLGQGQETQYFGPGTRLLVL.

This clone came up a few times. This sequence joins TRBV6-1 and TRBJ2-3; 10 nucleotides line up with TRBD2. The CDR3 length is 16 residues. Trimming at V came to 4 bases and at J to 0 bases, leaving 4 bases not matched to a gene. Germline CDR1 reads MNHNS; CDR2 reads SASEGT. Here the CDR3 DNA reads TGTGCCAGCAGTGGTCTAGCGGGAGTTAGCACAGATACGCAGTATTTT. Encoded protein: CASSGLAGVSTDTQYF.

This chain joins TRBV6-5 and TRBJ1-2; D is unclear. Looked up from germline, CDR1 is MNHEY and CDR2 is SVGAGI. This CDR3 spans 11 amino acids. The germline V and J ends were trimmed by 6 bases and 6 bases, with 8 bases remaining between them. As DNA, the CDR3 is TGTGCCAGCAGGAGCTTACATGGCTACACCTTC. It encodes CASRSLHGYTF.

The chain recombines TRBV28 with TRBJ1-2, with D perhaps TRBD1 (5 bases). Looked up from germline, CDR1 is MDHEN and CDR2 is SYDVKM. V was trimmed by 5 bases and J by 0 bases, leaving 7 bases between them. This CDR3 contains 13 residues. The CDR3 nucleotides read TGTGCCAGCAGTAGGGGAACTAACTATGGCTACACCTTC. This encodes CASSRGTNYGYTF.

This rearrangement joins TRBV7-8 to TRBJ1-5; a possible D gene is TRBD1 (5 bases). Deletions cut 5 bases from V and 0 bases from J, with 14 bases between. The CDR3 is made up of 16 amino acids. The V gene's germline CDR1 is SGHVS and CDR2 FQNEAQ. The CDR3 is CASSISTAASNQPQHF. The CDR3 DNA follows: TGTGCCAGCAGCATCTCGACAGCAGCTAGCAATCAGCCCCAGCATTTT.

The J gene is TRBJ1-4, the V gene TRBV11-2, with no clear D. Trimming took 2 bases from V and 1 from J, leaving 14 bases between them. This CDR3 spans 17 amino acids. CDR1 and CDR2 from the germline V gene are SGHAT and FQNNGV. The CDR3 sequence is CASSLFGASITNEKLFF. The CDR3 coding sequence is TGTGCCAGCAGCTTATTTGGAGCTTCGATAACTAATGAAAAACTGTTTTTT.

This clone was seen only a few times. The genes are TRBV13 and TRBJ1-5; 7 positions agree with TRBD1. After removal of 4 bases from V and 6 bases from J, the junction contained 21 bases not matched to a gene. CDR1 and CDR2 from the germline V gene are PRHDT and FYEKMQ (reference sequence). The CDR3 runs 19 residues. The CDR3, as DNA: TGTGCCAGCAGCTGTTGGCGGCCGGGACAGCGAAAAACCGGTCAGCCCCAGCATTTT. It yields the protein CASSCWRPGQRKTGQPQHF.

This chain joins TRBV4-1 and TRBJ2-3; TRBD2 aligns across 16 bases. The CDR3 spans 18 residues. The trim removed 4 bases at V and 6 bases at J, leaving 10 bases unmatched. CDR1 is MGHRA and CDR2 is YSYEKL in the germline V gene. The DNA for the CDR3 is TGCGCCAGCAGCCTCACACCGGGACTAGCGGGGGGGCGGGATACGCAGTATTTT. Protein product: CASSLTPGLAGGRDTQYF.

This clone is a singleton in its sample. V and J are TRBV7-9 and TRBJ2-3; 7 bases map to TRBD2. CDR3 length: 14 amino acids. The germline CDR1 and CDR2 sequences are SEHNR and FQNEAQ (reference sequence). Losses at the gene ends were 5 bases for V and 2 bases for J; bases not matched to a gene: 4. The CDR3 region is CASSTRGTTDTQYF. CDR3 bases: TGTGCCAGCAGCACGCGGGGGACCACAGATACGCAGTATTTT.